This T cell receptor beta chain was identified during a study of identical twins' blood T cells. Likely shared infections and vaccines: all three twin pairs were reared together. A previously described protocol, modified, built RNA-based TCR cDNA libraries. Each TCR cDNA library carried sample-specific barcodes on both ends. TCRdb redid the calling of the 5' RACE reads with MiXCR, one entry per CDR3 protein. This sample has 350,000 to 400,000 distinct CDR3 sequences; around 30% occur once, and the top ten carry 5.5% to 6.5%. This clonotype was seen a handful of times. Its ends do not fully match the called genes, so a read error is possible. Sequenced: PBMCs. The receptor was isolated from a woman between 18 and 49 years old in good health.

The CDR3 sequence is CASSLEINTWELFF. CDR3 DNA: TGTGCCAGCAGCTTAGAAATCAACACCTGGGAGCTGTTTTTT. The chain recombines TRBV11-2 with TRBJ2-2, with D uncertain. The CDR3 consists of 14 residues. Germline V gives CDR1 SGHAT, CDR2 FQNNGV.